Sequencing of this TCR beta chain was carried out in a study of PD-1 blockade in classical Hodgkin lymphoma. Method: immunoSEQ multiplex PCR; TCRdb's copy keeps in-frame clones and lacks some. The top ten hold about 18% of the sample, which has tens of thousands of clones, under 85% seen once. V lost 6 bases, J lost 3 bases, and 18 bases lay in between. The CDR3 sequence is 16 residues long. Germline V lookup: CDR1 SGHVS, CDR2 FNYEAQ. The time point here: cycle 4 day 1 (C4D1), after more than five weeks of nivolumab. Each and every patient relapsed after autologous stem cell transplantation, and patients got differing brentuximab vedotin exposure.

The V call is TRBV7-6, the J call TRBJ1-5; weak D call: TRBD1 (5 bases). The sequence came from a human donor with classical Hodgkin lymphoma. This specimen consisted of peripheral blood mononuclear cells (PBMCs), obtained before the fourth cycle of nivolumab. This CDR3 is CASSSSRDGFNQPQHF. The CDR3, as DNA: TGTGCCAGCAGTTCCAGCCGGGACGGCTTCAATCAGCCCCAGCATTTT.